These 22 T cell receptor beta chains were all obtained from the same sample, sequenced in a study of human T cells and chemical hapten exposure. TCRdb ran MiXCR on the RACE reads and lists one entry per CDR3 protein. This sample has roughly 380,000 distinct CDR3 sequences; around 6% occur once, and the top ten carry around 5.8%. Time point in this sample: patch test 2, 6 weeks after DPC sensitization. The treatment: therapeutic diphenylcyclopropenone sensitization with weekly scalp DPC. The material was whole blood, obtained in connection with sensitization to the hapten diphenylcyclopropenone (DPC). The receptors shown here come from a woman aged 18-35 years with alopecia areata. Some clones in this sample may be carry-over from other donors' samples.

Only a few counts were recorded for this clonotype. J is TRBJ1-5 and V is TRBV27; possible D gene TRBD1, 6 bases. The germline V gene encodes CDR1 MNHEY and CDR2 SMNVEV (reference sequence). The CDR3 runs to 15 residues. V lost 2 bases and J 6 bases, leaving 14 bases between the germline ends. CDR3 sequence reads: CASSLNRGAAQPQHF. The DNA of the CDR3 is TGTGCCAGCAGTTTAAACCGGGGGGCGGCTCAGCCCCAGCATTTT.

This clonotype was counted a few times. CDR3 sequence reads: CASSWGTGTGNTIYF. In DNA, the CDR3 is TGCGCCAGCAGCTGGGGGACAGGGACCGGAAACACCATATATTTT. The V call is TRBV5-1, the J call TRBJ1-3, with 9 positions matching TRBD1. The V gene end was trimmed by 3 bases and the J gene end by 4 bases; junction bases not matched to a gene: 5. Germline V gene data show CDR1 as SGHRS and CDR2 as YFSETQ. The length of the CDR3 is 15 residues.

This clonotype was seen at least ten times. This sequence joins TRBV4-3 and TRBJ2-7; D not certain. V lost 0 bases and J 7 bases, leaving 13 bases between the germline ends. Germline CDR1 reads LGHNA; CDR2 reads YSLEER. This CDR3 region has 14 residues. CDR3 in amino acids: CASSQDLDLQEQYF. CDR3 DNA sequence: TGCGCCAGCAGCCAAGATTTAGATCTACAAGAGCAGTACTTC.

There are a few counts of this clonotype. The V and J genes are TRBV6-1 and TRBJ2-7; 9 positions match TRBD1. Trimming removed 3 bases from V and 4 bases from J; junction bases left unmatched: 16. Germline V gives CDR1 MNHNS, CDR2 SASEGT. There are 18 residues in the CDR3. CDR3 sequence: CASSDIFVARDRVYEQYF. The CDR3 coding sequence is TGTGCCAGCAGTGATATTTTTGTCGCCCGGGACAGGGTTTACGAGCAGTACTTC.

The sample holds a few counts of this clonotype. V usage is TRBV29-1 and J usage is TRBJ1-1, with D possibly TRBD1 on 5 matching bases. V lost 2 bases and J 6 bases, leaving 10 bases between the germline ends. From germline, CDR1 is SQVTM and CDR2 ANQGSEA. CDR3 length: 12 amino acids. The CDR3 reads CSVELRDAEAFF. DNA of the CDR3: TGCAGCGTTGAACTCAGGGACGCTGAAGCTTTCTTT.

The rearrangement uses TRBV2 and TRBJ2-6; D is possibly TRBD1 (5 bases). Germline assignment: CDR1 SNHLY and CDR2 FYNNEI. V gave up 11 bases and J gave up 1 base, with 18 bases separating them. The CDR3 totals 16 residues. Here the CDR3 reads CARGDSPGSGANVLTF. The CDR3 DNA reads as TGTGCCCGCGGAGACAGCCCTGGTTCTGGGGCCAACGTCCTGACTTTC.

The chain links TRBV6-5 to TRBJ1-6; TRBD1 agrees at 9 bases. J was trimmed by 7 bases and V by 4 bases; bases with no gene match: 5. The CDR3 covers 15 residues. Germline assignment: CDR1 MNHEY and CDR2 SVGAGI. The CDR3 coding sequence is TGTGCCAGCAGTTCCCGGACAGGGGAAAATTCACCCCTCCACTTT. This encodes CASSSRTGENSPLHF.

V is TRBV19 and J is TRBJ2-1; D is ambiguous. CDR1 LNHDA and CDR2 SQIVND come from the germline V gene (reference sequence). CDR3 length equals 13 residues. V was shortened by 3 bases and J by 8 bases, with 11 bases between the two germline ends. The CDR3 DNA follows: TGTGCCAGTAGTATCTCTAGATCAGATGAGCAGTTCTTC. Translation gives CASSISRSDEQFF.

This clonotype has ten or more counts. The rearrangement uses TRBV12-3 or TRBV12-4 and TRBJ1-5, with D maybe TRBD1 (5 bases). V lost 7 bases and J lost 2, with 18 bases in between. This CDR3 spans 16 amino acids. The CDR3 bases are TGTGCCAGCACGAGGAAAGGGGCCGAGGGCAATCAGCCCCAGCATTTT. Translated: CASTRKGAEGNQPQHF.

Concerning this clonotype itself: A much larger clonotype is one base distant, so this may be a read error. V is TRBV4-3 and J is TRBJ1-2, with a tentative D call TRBD1 (6 bases). This CDR3 comprises 17 residues. Germline V gene lookup returns CDR1 LGHNA and CDR2 YSLEER. In DNA form, the CDR3 reads TGCGCCCGCAGCCAGGACATATCAGGGGTAACCAACTATGGCTACACCTTC. Amino acid sequence: CARSQDISGVTNYGYTF.

The rearrangement uses TRBV7-6 and TRBJ1-6, with a possible D match to TRBD1 (5 bases). This CDR3 contains 15 residues. Trimming removed 3 bases from V and 5 bases from J, with 11 bases in between. Germline CDR1 reads SGHVS; CDR2 reads FNYEAQ. CDR3 nucleotides: TGTGCCAGCAGCTTCGCCGGGGCGAATAATTCACCCCTCCACTTT. It encodes CASSFAGANNSPLHF.

A few counts support this clonotype. The chain's CDR3 is CASSSPPGTGGPNYGYTF. DNA for the CDR3: TGTGCCAGCAGCTCGCCTCCCGGGACAGGGGGCCCAAACTATGGCTACACCTTC. This sequence joins TRBV11-2 and TRBJ1-2; TRBD1 aligns across 12 bases. The V segment lost 4 bases and the J segment 2 bases; nucleotides outside the gene matches: 11. The CDR3 runs 18 residues. Germline values: CDR1 SGHAT, CDR2 FQNNGV. Combining the CDR3 with reference TRBV11-2 and TRBJ1-2 gives the whole variable domain EAGVAQSPRYKIIEKRQSVAFWCNPISGHATLYWYQQILGQGPKLLIQFQNNGVVDDSQLPKDRFSAERLKGVDSTLKIQPAKLEDSAVYLCASSSPPGTGGPNYGYTFGSGTRLTVV.

The rearrangement joins TRBV20-1 to TRBJ2-7, with a weak D call TRBD1 (6 bases). Germline values: CDR1 DFQATT, CDR2 SNEGSKA (reference sequence). CDR3 size: 12 residues. The germline V and J ends were trimmed by 3 bases and 3 bases, with 9 bases remaining between them. The DNA for the CDR3 is TGCAGTGCTAGCCCGGACAGCTACGAGCAGTACTTC. It encodes CSASPDSYEQYF.

This chain uses TRBV3-1 with TRBJ1-2; D is ambiguous. V lost 6 bases and J 2 bases, leaving 16 bases between the germline ends. The CDR3 has 15 residues. CDR1 and CDR2 from the germline V gene are LGHDT and YNNKEL (reference sequence). Here the CDR3 reads CASRPKGKANYGYTF. The CDR3 DNA follows: TGTGCCAGCAGGCCCAAAGGGAAGGCCAACTATGGCTACACCTTC. Together with reference TRBV3-1 and TRBJ1-2, the CDR3 gives the full variable domain: DTAVSQTPKYLVTQMGNDKSIKCEQNLGHDTMYWYKQDSKKFLKIMFSYNNKELIINETVPNRFSPKSPDKAHLNLHINSLELGDSAVYFCASRPKGKANYGYTFGSGTRLTVV.

This clonotype came up once. The chain couples TRBV12-3 or TRBV12-4 to TRBJ1-2, with 8 nucleotides matching TRBD1. V was pared by 5 bases and J by 6 bases, with 8 bases of the junction left unmatched. The CDR3 runs to 14 residues. CDR3 residues: CASSRQGRVHGYTF. DNA of the CDR3: TGTGCCAGCAGTCGACAGGGGAGGGTGCATGGCTACACCTTC.

This clonotype was detected ten times or more. The chain couples TRBV9 to TRBJ2-7, with D perhaps matching TRBD2 (6 bases). The CDR3 is made up of 15 amino acids. V lost 0 bases to trimming and J lost 2 bases, with 12 bases between them. CDR1 SGDLS and CDR2 YYNGEE come from the germline V gene. The CDR3 DNA reads TGTGCCAGCAGCGTAGGGCTAGCGCGAACCTACGAGCAGTACTTC. This encodes CASSVGLARTYEQYF.

This clonotype was detected many times. The chain couples TRBV7-2 to TRBJ1-1; D uncertain. V was trimmed by 4 bases and J by 3 bases, leaving 9 bases between them. This CDR3 is built from 13 residues. From germline, CDR1 is SGHTA and CDR2 FQGNSA. CDR3 sequence reads: CASSSIVHTEAFF. CDR3 DNA: TGTGCCAGCAGCTCTATAGTCCACACTGAAGCTTTCTTT.

There are a few counts of this clonotype. The rearrangement joins TRBV5-1 to TRBJ2-3; D gene ambiguous. Trimming shortened V by 4 bases and J by 3 bases, and 12 bases separated the two germline ends. From germline, CDR1 is SGHRS and CDR2 YFSETQ. This CDR3 region has 14 residues. CDR3 bases: TGCGCCAGCAGCCTCCCTAAAGGGACAGATACGCAGTATTTT. It codes for CASSLPKGTDTQYF.

This clonotype was seen only a few times. The chain employs TRBV11-1 and TRBJ1-6; D possibly corresponds to TRBD1 (6 bases). The CDR3 loop spans 15 amino acids. The germline V and J ends were trimmed by 1 base and 8 bases, with 12 bases remaining between them. Germline values: CDR1 SGHAT, CDR2 FQDESV (reference sequence). As DNA, the CDR3 is TGTGCCAGCAGCTTAGAGAGGCCAGGGGATTCACCCCTCCACTTT. Amino acid sequence: CASSLERPGDSPLHF.

At least ten counts were recorded for this clonotype. CDR3 DNA: TGTGCCAGCAGCCAAGATTGGACTAGCGGAGATACGCAGTATTTT. Translation: CASSQDWTSGDTQYF. The chain is built from TRBV4-2 and TRBJ2-3; TRBD2 matches 10 bases. This CDR3 has 15 amino acids. Trimming took 0 bases from V and 5 from J; bases not matched to a gene: 2. CDR1 and CDR2 (germline): LGHNA, YNFKEQ.

Many counts were recorded for this clonotype. The V gene is TRBV28, the J gene TRBJ2-1, with D hard to call. Germline CDR1 reads MDHEN; CDR2 reads SYDVKM. With 8 bases removed from V and 10 bases from J, the gap between germline ends came to 12 bases. The CDR3 covers 11 residues. CDR3 bases: TGTGCCAGCGCCGTTACGGTAGAGCAGTTCTTC. It encodes CASAVTVEQFF.

This clonotype was seen many times. The chain combines TRBV20-1 with TRBJ1-6; D might be TRBD1 (5 bases). V lost 4 bases and J 7 bases, leaving 20 bases between the germline ends. Germline V CDR1 and CDR2: DFQATT, SNEGSKA (reference sequence). CDR3 size: 16 residues. The CDR3, as DNA: TGCAGTGCTAACCGCAGGGCGCTCATCGGAAATTCACCCCTCCACTTT. Its translation: CSANRRALIGNSPLHF.